What follows is one T cell receptor beta chain and its context. Its matching antigen is unknown. The data originate from a study of identical twins. A template switching step contributed a universal primer site, while unique molecular identifiers were present in the cDNA. TCRdb re-called the 5' RACE reads with MiXCR, one entry per CDR3 protein. The sample has 1.5 million to 2 million distinct CDR3 sequences, around a third seen once. Germline V CDR1 and CDR2: DFQATT, SNEGSKA (reference sequence). J gave up 0 bases and V 6 bases, and 12 bases lay outside the gene matches. This CDR3 has 16 residues. The study, taken as a whole, reports: Cross-sectional statistics underpinned the conclusions; the same donors were not followed.

This receptor was identified in a newborn girl in good health. Material for sequencing was cord blood. This rearrangement joins TRBV20-1 to TRBJ2-3; 7 bases are shared with TRBD1. The CDR3 region is CSARPADRDSTDTQYF. In DNA form, the CDR3 reads TGCAGTGCGAGACCTGCTGACAGGGATAGCACAGATACGCAGTATTTT.